The following is a T cell receptor beta chain sequence with its context. This clonotype occurred many times. No antigen is known for it. No clone much larger than this one lies a single base away; base qualities are absent. The TCR beta CDR3 regions were amplified from RNA transcripts. A first-round RT-PCR of the TCR CDR3 used the HTBI primer set with the Qiagen OneStep RT-PCR kit. Libraries were constructed in a second round of multiplex PCR, after which size selection and purification were carried out. Sequencing of the libraries was done on an Illumina HiSeq2000 using paired-end 100 bp reads. The study's processing was this. SOAPnuke was used to process the raw data, with reads discarded if the reads contained adapters or uncalled bases, had a mean Phred below 15, or lacked an exact constant-primer or identifier match. High-quality paired reads were merged with COPE v1.2.5, and unique nucleotide sequences were defined as clonotypes. MiTCR v1.1 was used to align the clonotypes against IMGT TRBV, TRBD and TRBJ reference segments. The analysis included only V-J combinations with a frequency above 0.0001, which together covered approximately 99% of the repertoires. The TCS score was defined as F50 (clonal expansion) divided by E x V (chaos), with BLOSUM62-based TCRdist calculated between CDR3 peptides within each V-J. Welch's t-statistics and random forest reduced around 550 V-J features to 10 to 15, which were used in a naive Bayes classifier (R e1071). TCRdb trimmed the raw reads at Q25, called clones with MiXCR and kept productive beta chains. Entries are consolidated by CDR3 protein sequence, retaining the most common genes and DNA. The V and J calls and clone size are TCRdb's, not the authors'. This sample comprises about 410,000 distinct CDR3 sequences, 14% to 15% of them detected only once. The top ten hold 13% of the sample.

Moderately to severely active disease, a Clinical Activity Score of at least 3, a NOSPECS grade of at least 4, and a duration under 3 months were present in ophthalmopathy patients. Patients with uncontrolled infections, other autoimmune diseases, pregnancy or lactation were excluded. Diagnoses relied on clinical symptoms, serum thyroxine and TRAb, thyroid ultrasound and orbital computed tomography. Ficoll-Paque density gradient centrifugation was used to isolate PBMCs from 8 to 10 ml of fresh peripheral blood. Total RNA was extracted with Trizol reagent, and quality was checked on an Agilent 2100 Bioanalyzer. The data were obtained in a study of T cells in Graves' hyperthyroidism and ophthalmopathy (dated by TCRdb to the late 2010s). Broadly, across the study: Peripheral blood was collected at initial diagnosis, before any treatment. A discovery cohort of roughly 100 patients, roughly 45 with Graves' ophthalmopathy and about 58 with stable Graves' hyperthyroidism, was used to find distinguishing TCR V-J signatures. Prospective prediction of ophthalmopathy was tested in an independent validation cohort of fewer than 20 hyperthyroidism patients and around 16 patients who later progressed to ophthalmopathy. The 100 discovery patients were randomly divided into training and test sets at a 7:3 ratio. The study also compared thyroid tissue and blood T-cell repertoires from 5 to 7 Graves' hyperthyroidism patients. After blood sampling, hyperthyroidism patients were treated with methimazole at a starting dose of 30 mg daily, and ophthalmopathy patients were treated with high-dose intravenous methylprednisolone. According to the paper, TCR Vbeta CDR3 sequencing was carried out on 135 peripheral blood samples, which came from over 40 ophthalmopathy, approximately 78 hyperthyroidism and approximately 17 progressor patients.

Results and caveats for the whole study, not just this receptor: During validation, the model predicted progression to ophthalmopathy a median of roughly 7.1 months ahead of onset, with around 70% sensitivity and around 73% specificity. Ophthalmopathy was separated from stable hyperthyroidism by a 13 V-J signature model, with around 90% sensitivity and roughly 81% specificity obtained in cross-validation and 80%/75% obtained in testing. Most expanded thyroid clonotypes (frequency above 0.001) were also found in blood, which suggests that blood repertoires may mirror thyroid immune responses. Sample size was not statistically predetermined, and blinding of investigators to group allocation was not performed.

In the germline V gene, CDR1 corresponds to MNHNS and CDR2 to SASEGT. The V end loses 3 bases and the J end loses 3 bases, and a stretch of 17 bases separates them. From its cysteine to its phenylalanine, the CDR3 spans 16 amino acids. Of all the DNA, just the CDR3 is kept, 48 bases in frame from base 1. Here the chain combines TRBV6-1 and TRBJ1-2, with the D gene call left open. The source of this sequence is a man younger than 30 with Graves' ophthalmopathy. Sequencing was performed on blood. Read as DNA, the sequence is TGTGCCAGCAGTGACCGGACGCATCGAGTGGACTATGGCTACACCTTC. It translates to CASSDRTHRVDYGYTF.